This T cell receptor (beta chain) comes out of a study of Ad26.COV2.S vaccination and SARS-CoV-2 variants. Study as a whole: Donor participated within the Ad26.COV2.S arm of the COV1001 trial. Ad26.COV2.S shots went into the muscle once or twice, 56 days apart.

This sample's treatment: about 20 received Ad26.COV2.S at low or high dose, single or two shots; 5 received placebo; per-sample allocation not given. Day 63 after the first vaccine or placebo injection was the time point for sampling. The individual, an adult aged 18-55 years, was a donor in Boston. General study findings and limits: Higher spike-specific TCR breadth was found in vaccine recipients than in placebo recipients.

Some clones are missing from TCRdb's copy, which holds only in-frame ones; the method was immunoSEQ multiplex PCR. Seen here are about 470,000 clones, less than 95% observed once, and the top ten hold roughly 3.9%. V lost 2 bases and J 0 bases, leaving 5 bases between the germline ends. Germline CDR1 and CDR2: MDHEN and SYDVKM. The CDR3 runs to 13 residues. About this clone: Its antigen remains unidentified.

Source: peripheral blood, taken in a trial of Ad26.COV2.S vaccine versus placebo. The chain couples TRBV28 to TRBJ2-7; D unclear. This TCR was sampled from a person between 18 and 65 years old who received the Ad26.COV2.S COVID-19 vaccine or a placebo. This CDR3 is CASSLPSSYEQYF. DNA for the CDR3: TGTGCCAGCAGTTTACCGAGCTCCTACGAGCAGTACTTC.